The clone carrying this T cell receptor (beta chain) was detected many times. This entry comes from a study of T-cell reconstitution after alpha-beta-depleted transplantation in children. V was clipped by 8 bases and J by 5 bases, with 12 bases between them. This CDR3 has 11 residues. From germline, CDR1 is SQVTM and CDR2 ANQGSEA. Preparation of the TCRbeta library involved a method that used unique molecular identifiers. TCRdb recomputed calls from the PCR reads with MiXCR, one row per CDR3 protein. The sample carries 400,000 to 500,000 distinct CDR3 sequences, roughly 10% recorded once. J is TRBJ1-1 and V is TRBV29-1, with D perhaps matching TRBD1 (5 bases). This TCR came from a human donor who donated a stem cell graft to a child with acute myeloid leukemia. This specimen consisted of PBMCs from the stem cell graft donor, obtained from the stem cell graft. The CDR3 loop is CSPGGVTEAFF. For the CDR3, the DNA is TGCAGCCCGGGGGGGGTTACTGAAGCTTTCTTT.